This TCR beta chain was identified in a study of blood T cells in healthy people across ages. For the second PCR, which ran for about 7 to 11 cycles, a sample-barcoded 5' primer and a J-beta primer mix were used. Each CDR3 protein is one row after TCRdb ran MiXCR on the 5' RACE reads. The sample consists of roughly 1,300,000 distinct CDR3 sequences, around 59% of them appearing once. This CDR3 region has 15 residues. Trimming removed 0 bases from V and 3 bases from J, with 11 bases in between. From germline, CDR1 is SGDLS and CDR2 YYNGEE. The chain is built from TRBV9 and TRBJ2-3; maybe TRBD2 (5 bases). Sequenced material: blood. The clonotype comes from a man aged 18 to 30 in good health. In nucleotides, the CDR3 is TGTGCCAGCAGCGTAGTACCGCCGGGGACAGATACGCAGTATTTT. It translates to CASSVVPPGTDTQYF. Based on the CDR3 plus reference TRBV9 and TRBJ2-3, the full variable domain is DSGVTQTPKHLITATGQRVTLRCSPRSGDLSVYWYQQSLDQGLQFLIQYYNGEERAKGNILERFSAQQFPDLHSELNLSSLELGDSALYFCASSVVPPGTDTQYFGPGTRLTVL.